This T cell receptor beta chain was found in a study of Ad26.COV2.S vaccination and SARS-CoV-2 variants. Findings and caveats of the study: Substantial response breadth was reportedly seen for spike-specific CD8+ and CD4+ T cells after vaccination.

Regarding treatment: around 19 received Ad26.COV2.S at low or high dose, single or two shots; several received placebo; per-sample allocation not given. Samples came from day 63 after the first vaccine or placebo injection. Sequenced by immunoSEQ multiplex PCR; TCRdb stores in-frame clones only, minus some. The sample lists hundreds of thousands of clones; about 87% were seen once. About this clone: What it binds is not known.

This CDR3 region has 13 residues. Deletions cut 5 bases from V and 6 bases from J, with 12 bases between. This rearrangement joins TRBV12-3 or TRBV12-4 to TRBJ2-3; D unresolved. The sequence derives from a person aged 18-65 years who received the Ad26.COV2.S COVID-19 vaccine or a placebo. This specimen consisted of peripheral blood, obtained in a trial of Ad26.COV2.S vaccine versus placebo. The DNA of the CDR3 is TGTGCCAGCAGTCCGACCGAACCTGATACGCAGTATTTT. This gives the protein CASSPTEPDTQYF.